Listed below are T cell receptor beta chains from one sample, sequenced in a study of control samples from healthy donors and cancer patients. The repertoire was sequenced with immunoSEQ multiplex PCR; TCRdb's copy has only in-frame clones and lacks some. The table includes about 83,000 clones, about nine tenths detected once. Material: blood. These receptors originate from a middle-aged man in good health. Each CDR3 is given with its conserved first and last residue. A D gene is named only where the DNA matches it firmly. Size is omitted from some rows. Given values are once, few, many or a class for expanded clones.

-	TRBV27	TRBD2	TRBJ2-3	TGTGCCAGCACTCTAGCGGGGCACACAGATACGCAGTATTTT	CASTLAGHTDTQYF
-	TRBV3-1/TRBV3-2	-	TRBJ1-2	TGTGCCAGCAGCCAGCCCGACGGGGGAGGCTACACCTTC	CASSQPDGGGYTF
-	TRBV15	-	TRBJ1-1	TGTGCCACCAGCAGCCCTTCGGGGGCGGGGACTGAAGCTTTCTTT	CATSSPSGAGTEAFF
-	TRBV5-1	-	TRBJ1-6	TGCGCCCGCAGCTTGGGGGGGGCTGATAATTCACCCCTCCACTTT	CARSLGGADNSPLHF
-	TRBV11-1	-	TRBJ2-6	TGTGCCAGCAGCGTATCGGACTCTGGGGCCAACGTCCTGACTTTC	CASSVSDSGANVLTF
once	TRBV19	-	TRBJ2-7	TGTGCCAGTAGTATAGGCTACCCTTCAGGGACCGAGCAGTACTTC	CASSIGYPSGTEQYF
-	TRBV27	TRBD1	TRBJ1-6	TGTGCCAGCAGTCCACAGACAGGGATTAGTAATTCACCCCTCCACTTT	CASSPQTGISNSPLHF
-	TRBV4-3	TRBD1	TRBJ2-2	TGCGCCAGCAGCCAATACCGGGACAGGGACGGGGAGCTGTTTTTT	CASSQYRDRDGELFF
-	TRBV9	TRBD2	TRBJ2-2	TGTGCCAGCAGCGCCCTAGCGGGGGGGCTTGGCGGGGAGCTGTTTTTT	CASSALAGGLGGELFF
-	TRBV5-6	-	TRBJ2-1	TGTGCCAGCAGCCGAGCCATTAGCTCCTACAATGAGCAGTTCTTC	CASSRAISSYNEQFF
-	TRBV9	-	TRBJ1-5	TGTGCCAGCAGCGGGGGGGGCCTCAATCAGCCCCAGCATTTT	CASSGGGLNQPQHF